This TCR beta chain is from a study of identifying expanded T cells in peripheral blood. Study-level findings and limits: Clone count variance between approximately 2-week samples rose with total template count. Roughly 1.2 clones differed between technical replicates, versus roughly 17 and 20 over time.

No infections or other immune events were documented during collection. A note on this clone: Its antigen is not identified.

Germline CDR1 and CDR2: KGHSH and LQKENI. V lost 2 bases, J lost 6 bases, and 6 bases lay in between. This CDR3 comprises 12 residues. The repertoire was sequenced with immunoSEQ multiplex PCR; TCRdb's copy has only in-frame clones and lacks some. The sample lists fewer than 110,000 clones, approximately 90% occurring once. The TCR originated in a person aged 18 to 70 in good health. Material for sequencing was blood. The chain has TRBV18 and TRBJ2-3, with D possibly matching TRBD2 (6 bases). The CDR3 DNA reads as TGTGCCAGCTCACCAGGGGGGGATACGCAGTATTTT. This translates into CASSPGGDTQYF.